This T cell receptor (beta chain) was retrieved from a study of type 1 regulatory T cells. Looking at the study overall: T-allo10 is an in vitro-generated, Tr1-enriched CD4 T cell product specific for alloantigen.

Whole-study results and caveats: Type 1 regulatory T cells had a more restricted TCR repertoire than non-type 1 regulatory T cells.

One entry per CDR3 protein results from TCRdb running MiXCR on the reads. Of fewer than 75,000 distinct CDR3 sequences listed, more than 45% are singletons. The junction had 10 bases not matched to a gene; V was cut back by 1 base and J by 7 bases. CDR3 length equals 16 residues. Germline V CDR1 and CDR2: LGHDT, YNNKEL (reference sequence). Regarding this clonotype: Antigen: not known.

The specimen sequenced was cultured non-Tr1 T cells, either the whole culture or a sorted T cell fraction (not recorded which). The clonotype originates from a human donor in good health. The chain joins TRBV3-1 to TRBJ2-1; 7 bases align to TRBD2. CDR3: CASSQGTSFSLNEQFF. The CDR3 region has the DNA TGTGCCAGCAGCCAAGGGACTAGTTTTTCGTTAAATGAGCAGTTCTTC.